This T cell receptor beta chain was captured by sequencing in a study of liver allograft versus peripheral blood T cells. The wider study: Liver transplant recipients had T cell receptor repertoires compared between transplanted liver and peripheral blood.

Each CDR3 protein gets one entry after TCRdb re-called the reads with MiXCR. Altogether some 14,000 distinct CDR3 sequences are present, 20% being singletons, with the ten largest covering roughly 5.8%. This clonotype came up a few times. Its antigen is not identified. Findings and limits, study-wide: Repertoires found inside liver allografts reportedly differed from T cell receptor repertoires in peripheral blood.

V gave up 5 bases and J gave up 1 base; unmatched junction bases: 1. The CDR3 has 13 amino acids. Per the germline V gene, CDR1 is MNHEY and CDR2 is SVGAGI. The clonotype was recovered from a human patient who had a liver transplant. Some T cells may be provided by the graft donor. The chain joins TRBV6-5 to TRBJ1-2; TRBD1 agrees at 7 bases. CDR3 in DNA: TGTGCCAGCAGTCGGGACAGTAACTATGGCTACACCTTC. It specifies CASSRDSNYGYTF.